The 26 T cell receptor beta chains reported below all come from one sample, sequenced in a study of T-cell reconstitution after alpha-beta-depleted transplantation in children. The library targeted TCRbeta and was prepared with unique molecular identifiers. TCRdb redid the calling of the PCR reads with MiXCR, one entry per CDR3 protein. The data show approximately 110,000 distinct CDR3 sequences, around 23% seen once. The source material was PBMCs, mostly from graft donor cells, sampled 180 days after TCRalphabeta/CD19-depleted stem cell transplant. These receptors were taken from a male patient between 2 and 10 years old who had a stem cell transplant for chronic granulomatous disease, so the T cells may come from the graft donor.

This clonotype showed up just a few times. The rearrangement uses TRBV5-5 and TRBJ2-3; 7 nucleotides line up with TRBD1. Germline CDR1 is SGHKS and CDR2 is YYEKEE (reference sequence). The ends lost 0 bases at V and 0 bases at J; junction bases unmatched: 4. This CDR3 region has 16 residues. DNA for the CDR3: TGTGCCAGCAGCTTGGAACAGGGGATTAGCACAGATACGCAGTATTTT. Translation gives CASSLEQGISTDTQYF. Combining the CDR3 with reference TRBV5-5 and TRBJ2-3 gives the whole variable domain DAGVTQSPTHLIKTRGQQVTLRCSPISGHKSVSWYQQVLGQGPQFIFQYYEKEERGRGNFPDRFSARQFPNYSSELNVNALLLGDSALYLCASSLEQGISTDTQYFGPGTRLTVL.

Many counts were recorded for this clonotype. The chain has TRBV3-1 and TRBJ2-1, with TRBD2 matching over 7 bases. The germline V gene encodes CDR1 LGHDT and CDR2 YNNKEL (reference sequence). The J segment lost 2 bases and the V segment lost 0 bases, leaving 7 bases of the junction unmatched. The CDR3 totals 17 residues. Here the CDR3 DNA reads TGTGCCAGCAGCCAAGATGTGAGGGGAGGGCCCTACAATGAGCAGTTCTTC. Its protein is CASSQDVRGGPYNEQFF.

There are many counts of this clonotype. This chain uses TRBV5-1 with TRBJ2-3, with D perhaps being TRBD1 or TRBD2 (6 bases each). The CDR3 has 17 amino acids. The V gene lost 6 bases and the J gene lost 0 bases, with 20 bases spanning the gap. Germline values: CDR1 SGHRS, CDR2 YFSETQ. CDR3 in DNA: TGCGCCAGCACCTTTTTGGGAACAGGGACTAGCACAGATACGCAGTATTTT. Amino acids: CASTFLGTGTSTDTQYF.

Many counts were recorded for this clonotype. The chain combines TRBV6-5 with TRBJ2-4; TRBD1 agrees at 9 bases. V shed 4 bases and J 6 bases; nucleotides not matched to a gene: 1. The CDR3 contains 13 residues. Germline CDR1 reads MNHEY; CDR2 reads SVGAGI. The CDR3 DNA sequence: TGTGCCAGCAGTTCGACAGGGGGAAACATTCAGTACTTC. Protein sequence: CASSSTGGNIQYF.

The rearrangement uses TRBV20-1 and TRBJ2-1, with 14 bases matching TRBD2. The V and J ends lost 5 bases and 9 bases, in that order; junction bases with no gene match: 6. CDR3 length: 14 residues. Germline-derived CDR1 and CDR2 are DFQATT and SNEGSKA (reference sequence). The CDR3 nucleotides read TGCAGTGCTTGGGGACTAGCGGGGGAGGTTGAGCAGTTCTTC. Translated: CSAWGLAGEVEQFF.

The gene calls are TRBV29-1 and TRBJ2-5; D uncertain. This CDR3 has 13 amino acids. Trimming took off 6 bases at V and 1 base at J, with 12 bases between the two ends. CDR1 SQVTM and CDR2 ANQGSEA come from the germline V gene. DNA for the CDR3: TGCAGCGTGGCCGGAACTATCCAAGAGACCCAGTACTTC. It is translated as CSVAGTIQETQYF.

This clonotype was recorded many times. The V gene is TRBV4-3, the J gene TRBJ2-5; 8 nucleotides line up with TRBD1. Unmatched junction bases numbered 9, after V lost 2 bases and J lost 4 bases. The CDR3 is 16 amino acids. CDR1 and CDR2 from the germline V gene are LGHNA and YSLEER. The CDR3 spells CASSQMAGGGSETQYF. The CDR3 nucleotides are TGCGCCAGCAGCCAAATGGCAGGGGGCGGATCAGAGACCCAGTACTTC.

At least ten counts were recorded for this clonotype. In DNA form, the CDR3 reads TGTGCCAGCAGGCGGGGTAGAGTAGGGGAGCTGTTTTTT. Amino acid sequence: CASRRGRVGELFF. V gene TRBV27 combines with J gene TRBJ2-2; TRBD2 might be the D (6 bases). This CDR3 region has 13 residues. Per germline, CDR1 MNHEY and CDR2 SMNVEV (reference sequence). Trimming cost V 6 bases and J 8 bases, with 13 bases left between them.

The CDR3 sequence is CASGLGGRTEAFF. The CDR3 region has the DNA TGTGCTAGTGGTTTGGGAGGGCGAACTGAAGCTTTCTTT. This chain joins TRBV12-5 and TRBJ1-1, with D uncertain. The V end lost 1 base, the J end lost 5 bases, and 8 bases lay between the germline ends. This CDR3 is 13 amino acids long. Germline V gene sequence: CDR1 LGHNT, CDR2 FRNRAP.

This clonotype appeared once. The chain links TRBV28 to TRBJ1-5; no firm D call. This CDR3 has 17 amino acids. Between the trimmed V and J ends, which lost 0 bases and 3 bases, there was a span of 15 bases. CDR1 and CDR2 (germline): MDHEN, SYDVKM. The CDR3 is CASSLCGQTPFNQPQHF. CDR3 bases: TGTGCCAGCAGTTTATGCGGGCAAACCCCATTCAATCAGCCCCAGCATTTT.

This clonotype came up many times. The chain combines TRBV6-2 or TRBV6-3 with TRBJ2-2; D gene uncertain. The germline CDR1 and CDR2 sequences are MNHEY and SVGEGT. V lost 2 bases, J lost 2 bases, and 9 bases lay in between. This CDR3 has 15 amino acids. CDR3 loop: CASSYGLFNTGELFF. For the CDR3, the DNA is TGTGCCAGCAGTTACGGTCTCTTCAACACCGGGGAGCTGTTTTTT.

V gene TRBV4-1 combines with J gene TRBJ2-1; 9 bases map to TRBD2. The CDR3 covers 17 residues. Germline V gene sequence: CDR1 MGHRA, CDR2 YSYEKL. Losses at the gene ends were 0 bases for V and 9 bases for J; bases not matched to a gene: 12. The CDR3 spells CASSQDPGLAKNFEQFF. CDR3 DNA sequence: TGCGCCAGCAGCCAAGACCCGGGACTAGCTAAAAACTTTGAGCAGTTCTTC.

The V call is TRBV12-3 or TRBV12-4, the J call TRBJ2-1; TRBD2 matches 14 bases. V lost 3 bases to trimming and J lost 9 bases; unmatched junction nucleotides: 4. This CDR3 is 15 amino acids long. The CDR3 loop is CASSFGLAGGVEQFF. The CDR3 DNA follows: TGTGCCAGCAGTTTCGGACTAGCGGGAGGTGTTGAGCAGTTCTTC.

There are a few counts of this clonotype. The gene calls are TRBV7-9 and TRBJ1-1, with D hard to call. Trimming left V 4 bases short and J 5 bases short, with 14 bases between. The V gene's germline CDR1 is SEHNR and CDR2 FQNEAQ (reference sequence). The length of the CDR3 is 14 residues. The DNA of the CDR3 is TGTGCCAGCAGCTATGGACTGGGATCGACTGAAGCTTTCTTT. Translated: CASSYGLGSTEAFF. The whole variable domain, remainder taken from reference TRBV7-9 and TRBJ1-1, is DTGVSQNPRHKITKRGQNVTFRCDPISEHNRLYWYRQTLGQGPEFLTYFQNEAQLEKSRLLSDRFSAERPKGSFSTLEIQRTEQGDSAMYLCASSYGLGSTEAFFGQGTRLTVV.

This clonotype was seen at least ten times. V gene TRBV12-3 or TRBV12-4 combines with J gene TRBJ1-4; 7 nucleotides agree with TRBD1. V was clipped by 3 bases and J by 7 bases; unmatched bases: 5. The CDR3 spans 14 residues. The CDR3 DNA follows: TGTGCCAGCAGTTTCGGACAGGTTACTGAAAAACTGTTTTTT. This sequence encodes CASSFGQVTEKLFF.

Ten or more counts support this clonotype. The V call is TRBV7-6, the J call TRBJ1-1, with TRBD1 as a possible D gene (5 bases). CDR1 and CDR2 (germline): SGHVS, FNYEAQ. Trimming left V 3 bases short and J 9 bases short, with 8 bases between. The CDR3 contains 11 residues. CDR3 bases: TGTGCCAGCAGCTTGGTGGGGCAAGCTTTCTTT. Translated: CASSLVGQAFF.

This clonotype was seen at least ten times. The chain is built from TRBV25-1 and TRBJ2-2; D may be TRBD2 (7 bases). Trimming pared 3 bases from V and 4 bases from J, leaving 27 bases between. CDR3 length equals 20 residues. CDR1 is MGHDK and CDR2 is SYGVNS in the germline V gene. The CDR3 sequence is CASSDYETGTNREGTGELFF. CDR3 DNA: TGTGCCAGCAGTGATTACGAGACGGGTACCAACAGGGAGGGCACCGGGGAGCTGTTTTTT.

Many counts were recorded for this clonotype. V gene TRBV20-1 combines with J gene TRBJ2-7, with 12 bases identical to TRBD2. V was pared by 1 base and J by 2 bases, with 9 bases of the junction left unmatched. The V gene's germline CDR1 is DFQATT and CDR2 SNEGSKA (reference sequence). This CDR3 is 17 amino acids long. The CDR3 nucleotides read TGCAGTGCTAGAGCAGGGCTAGCGGGAGGGTACACCTACGAGCAGTACTTC. Protein sequence: CSARAGLAGGYTYEQYF.

The CDR3 DNA sequence: TGCGCCAGCAGCCCAGCCCGCACCGGGGAGCTGTTTTTT. Translating gives CASSPARTGELFF. The chain couples TRBV5-1 to TRBJ2-2, with D hard to call. CDR1 and CDR2 from the germline V gene are SGHRS and YFSETQ. This CDR3 has 13 amino acids. V dropped 4 bases and J dropped 4 bases, with 8 bases sitting between them.

The table lists this clonotype with a count of one. The V call is TRBV4-3, the J call TRBJ1-1; D not certain. V was clipped by 0 bases and J by 2 bases, with 7 bases between them. Germline CDR1 reads LGHNA; CDR2 reads YSLEER. This CDR3 spans 14 amino acids. The CDR3 spells CASSQDSENTEAFF. The DNA of the CDR3 is TGCGCCAGCAGCCAAGATTCGGAAAACACTGAAGCTTTCTTT.

This rearrangement joins TRBV9 to TRBJ2-3; D uncertain. The CDR3 consists of 12 residues. Trimming cost V 7 bases and J 0 bases, with 6 bases left between them. Germline V CDR1 and CDR2: SGDLS, YYNGEE. The CDR3 DNA is TGTGCCAGCCACCTGAGCACAGATACGCAGTATTTT. Residues: CASHLSTDTQYF.

The chain joins TRBV15 to TRBJ2-7; 8 bases map to TRBD2. In germline, CDR1 is LNHNV, CDR2 YYDKDF (reference sequence). V was clipped by 0 bases and J by 6 bases; unmatched bases: 4. The CDR3 runs to 14 residues. In DNA form, the CDR3 reads TGTGCCACCAGCAGAGAGTTTGGACTAGCCGAGCAGTACTTC. It yields the protein CATSREFGLAEQYF.

This clonotype showed up just a few times. The J gene is TRBJ2-5, the V gene TRBV20-1, with TRBD2 identical over 11 bases. The CDR3 has 14 amino acids. V gave up 1 base and J gave up 4 bases; unmatched junction bases: 2. Germline V gene sequence: CDR1 DFQATT, CDR2 SNEGSKA (reference sequence). This CDR3 reads CSARVAGGTETQYF. The CDR3 DNA follows: TGCAGTGCTAGAGTAGCGGGAGGGACAGAGACCCAGTACTTC.

This clonotype was observed at least ten times. The chain employs TRBV12-3 or TRBV12-4 and TRBJ1-2; the match to TRBD1 covers 9 bases. J lost 8 bases, V lost 6 bases, and 13 bases had no gene match. CDR3 length equals 15 residues. CDR3 loop: CASRLRERTGVGYTF. DNA for the CDR3: TGTGCCAGCAGACTCAGGGAGAGGACAGGGGTCGGCTACACCTTC.

This clonotype was detected many times. J is TRBJ2-5 and V is TRBV7-7; 12 bases are shared with TRBD2. CDR3 length equals 15 residues. Germline V lookup: CDR1 SSHAT, CDR2 FNYEAQ (reference sequence). Trimming at V came to 4 bases and at J to 2 bases, leaving 2 bases not matched to a gene. The CDR3 coding sequence is TGTGCCAGCAGCTATGGACTAGCGGGACAAGAGACCCAGTACTTC. Protein product: CASSYGLAGQETQYF.

There are a few counts of this clonotype. V gene TRBV7-9 combines with J gene TRBJ2-3, with D perhaps matching TRBD1 (5 bases). This CDR3 has 14 residues. V dropped 7 bases and J dropped 2 bases, with 13 bases sitting between them. Germline CDR1 and CDR2: SEHNR and FQNEAQ (reference sequence). CDR3 nucleotides: TGTGCCAGCACCAACACAGGTTACACAGATACGCAGTATTTT. It yields the protein CASTNTGYTDTQYF. Full variable domain (missing parts from reference TRBV7-9 and TRBJ2-3): DTGVSQNPRHKITKRGQNVTFRCDPISEHNRLYWYRQTLGQGPEFLTYFQNEAQLEKSRLLSDRFSAERPKGSFSTLEIQRTEQGDSAMYLCASTNTGYTDTQYFGPGTRLTVL.